These T cell receptor beta chains were read from a single sample in a study of breast tumors, draining lymph nodes, adjacent tissues. TCRdb ran MiXCR on the multiplex PCR reads and lists one entry per CDR3 protein. This table holds some 47,000 distinct CDR3 sequences, roughly 39% found once. The sample was breast tumor tissue. The receptor source for this set is a female donor with breast cancer. Some clones in this sample may be carry-over from other donors' samples. Each CDR3 is given with its conserved first and last residue. The D gene is left open where the match is weak. Size is stated for part of the rows, as once, few or many counts, or as a class when the clone is expanded.

j_gene	len	v_gene	d_gene	abundance	CDR3nt	CDR3aa
TRBJ2-1	15	TRBV11-2	TRBD2	many	TGTGCCAGCAGCGACGGGACTAGCGGGACGGCTGAGCAGTTCTTC	CASSDGTSGTAEQFF
TRBJ2-1	13	TRBV6-2/TRBV6-3	-	few	TGTGCCAGCAGTTACTCGAGCCACAATGAGCAGTTCTTC	CASSYSSHNEQFF
TRBJ2-7	13	TRBV20-1	-	-	TGCAGTGCTAGAAAGGGGGGCGAATACGAGCAGTACTTC	CSARKGGEYEQYF
TRBJ2-7	17	TRBV20-1	TRBD2	-	TGCAGTGCTAGAGTACTAGCGGGAGGGCCGTCGCCCTACGAGCAGTACTTC	CSARVLAGGPSPYEQYF
TRBJ2-3	20	TRBV7-8	-	-	-	CASSFYICSAAPGRTDTQYF
TRBJ1-2	12	TRBV20-1	-	few	TGCAGTGCTAGCCTCGGGGGGCAAGACTACACCTTC	CSASLGGQDYTF
TRBJ2-2	20	TRBV6-6	TRBD2	many	TGTGCCAGCAGCTCCAAGCAGGGACTAGCGGGAGCCCGTAACACCGGGGAGCTGTTTTTT	CASSSKQGLAGARNTGELFF
TRBJ2-1	13	TRBV18	-	many	TGTGCCAGCTCACCTCCCAGTAGCCAAGAGCAGTTCTTC	CASSPPSSQEQFF
TRBJ2-2	12	TRBV6-2/TRBV6-3	TRBD2	-	TGTGCCAGCAGTTATCTAGCGGGAGAGCTGTTTTTT	CASSYLAGELFF
TRBJ2-3	15	TRBV20-1	-	many	TGCAGTGCTAGAGCGGGGGCAGTTAGCACAGATACGCAGTATTTT	CSARAGAVSTDTQYF
TRBJ1-3	14	TRBV5-6	-	many	TGTGCCAGCAGCTTCGGGTACTCTGGAAACACCATATATTTT	CASSFGYSGNTIYF
TRBJ1-2	13	TRBV28	-	many	TGTGCCAGCAGTAAAGGGGGTATCGATGGCTACACCTTC	CASSKGGIDGYTF
TRBJ1-1	14	TRBV5-1	-	-	TGCGCCAGCACCGACATAAAAAAGAACACTGAAGCTTTCTTT	CASTDIKKNTEAFF
TRBJ2-3	15	TRBV12-3/TRBV12-4	TRBD1	many	TGTGCCAGCAGTCAGAGGGGGCTCGGCACAGATACGCAGTATTTT	CASSQRGLGTDTQYF
TRBJ1-2	13	TRBV20-1	-	-	TGCAGTGCTAGACCGGCGGGGGACTATGGCTACACCTTC	CSARPAGDYGYTF
TRBJ1-3	16	TRBV5-1	-	-	TGCGCCAGCAGCTTAGACGGAGCCGGCTCCGGAAACACCATATATTTT	CASSLDGAGSGNTIYF
TRBJ2-7	14	TRBV16	-	-	TGTGCCAGCAGCGTTGAGAGTAGCGAGTACGAGCAGTACTTC	CASSVESSEYEQYF
TRBJ1-5	16	TRBV7-8	TRBD1	-	TGTGCCAGCACCCTAGGGGGGACAGGGGTGAATCAGCCCCAGCATTTT	CASTLGGTGVNQPQHF
TRBJ1-2	13	TRBV16	TRBD1	many	TGTGCCAGCAGCCAAGACAGGGAGGGTGGCTACACCTTC	CASSQDREGGYTF
TRBJ2-5	11	TRBV20-1	-	-	TGCAGTGCTAGAGAGGGGGAGACCCAGTACTTC	CSAREGETQYF
TRBJ1-5	13	TRBV24-1	-	many	TGTGCCACCAGTGAGTCCAACCATCAGCCCCAGCATTTT	CATSESNHQPQHF
TRBJ2-2	14	TRBV30	-	many	TGTGCCTGGAAGTGGGCCGCTCCTGGCGGGGAGCTGTTTTTT	CAWKWAAPGGELFF
TRBJ2-3	12	TRBV7-9	-	-	TGTGCCGGCAGACCCGAGGGTGATACGCAGTATTTC	CAGRPEGDTQYF
TRBJ1-4	14	TRBV2	-	many	TGTGCCAGCAGAGAGGGGAGGGACAATGAAAAACTGTTTTTT	CASREGRDNEKLFF
TRBJ2-3	17	TRBV20-1	TRBD2	many	TGCAGTGCTAGATTACCAATGACTAGCGGGAGAACAGATACGCAGTATTTT	CSARLPMTSGRTDTQYF
TRBJ1-4	13	TRBV28	-	few	TGTGCCAGCAGTTTAGCAGCTAATGAAAAACTGTTTTTT	CASSLAANEKLFF
TRBJ2-2	13	TRBV9	-	-	TGTGCCAGCAGCGTAGGCAACACCGGGGAGCTGTTTTTT	CASSVGNTGELFF
TRBJ1-1	14	TRBV6-2/TRBV6-3	-	-	TGTGCCAGCAGTTTCACACAGGGGAACACTGAAGCTTTCTTT	CASSFTQGNTEAFF
TRBJ1-5	14	TRBV2	TRBD1	-	TGTGCCAGCATGAGGGGGACAGGCCATTCACCCCAGCATTTT	CASMRGTGHSPQHF
TRBJ2-3	16	TRBV7-9	TRBD2	-	TGTGCCAGCTGGGGAGAGACTAGCGGTTTAACAGATACGCAGTATTTT	CASWGETSGLTDTQYF
TRBJ1-5	14	TRBV6-1	-	many	TGTGCCAGCAGTGAAGGATTCGGTCCACAGCCCCAGCATTTT	CASSEGFGPQPQHF